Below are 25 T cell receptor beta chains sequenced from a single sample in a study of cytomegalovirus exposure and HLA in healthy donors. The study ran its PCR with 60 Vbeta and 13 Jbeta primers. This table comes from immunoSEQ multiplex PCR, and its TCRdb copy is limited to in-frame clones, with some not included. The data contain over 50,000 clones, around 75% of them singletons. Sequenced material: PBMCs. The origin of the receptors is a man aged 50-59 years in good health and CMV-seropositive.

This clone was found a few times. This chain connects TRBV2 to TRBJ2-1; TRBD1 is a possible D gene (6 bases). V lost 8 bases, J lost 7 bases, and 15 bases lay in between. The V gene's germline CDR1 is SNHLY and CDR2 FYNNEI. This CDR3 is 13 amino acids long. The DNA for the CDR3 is TGTGCCAGCCGCGTAACAGGGACGAATGAGCAGTTCTTC. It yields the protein CASRVTGTNEQFF.

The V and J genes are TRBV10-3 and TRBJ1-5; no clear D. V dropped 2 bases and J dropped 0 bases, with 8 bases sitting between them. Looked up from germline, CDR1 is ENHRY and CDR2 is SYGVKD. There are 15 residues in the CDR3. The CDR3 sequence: CAISEGGNSNQPQHF. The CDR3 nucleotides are TGTGCCATCAGTGAGGGAGGGAATAGCAATCAGCCCCAGCATTTT.

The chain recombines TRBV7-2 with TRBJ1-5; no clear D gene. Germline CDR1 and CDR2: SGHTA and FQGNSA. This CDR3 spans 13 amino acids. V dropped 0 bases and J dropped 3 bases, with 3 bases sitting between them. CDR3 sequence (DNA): TGTGCCAGCAGCTTAGCTCACAATCAGCCCCAGCATTTT. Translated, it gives CASSLAHNQPQHF.

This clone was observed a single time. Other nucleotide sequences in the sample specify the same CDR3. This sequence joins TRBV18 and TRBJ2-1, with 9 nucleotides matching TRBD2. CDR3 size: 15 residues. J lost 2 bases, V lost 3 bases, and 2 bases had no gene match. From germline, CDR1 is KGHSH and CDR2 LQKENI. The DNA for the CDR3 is TGTGCCAGCTCACCCGGACTAGCGACCTACAATGAGCAGTTCTTC. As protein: CASSPGLATYNEQFF.

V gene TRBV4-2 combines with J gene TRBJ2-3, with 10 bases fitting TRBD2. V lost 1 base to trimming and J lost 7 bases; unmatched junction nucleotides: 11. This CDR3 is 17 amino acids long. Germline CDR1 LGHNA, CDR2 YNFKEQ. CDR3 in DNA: TGTGCCAGCAGCCAAGTGTCTTCAAGCGGGGGGGCAAATACGCAGTATTTT. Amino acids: CASSQVSSSGGANTQYF.

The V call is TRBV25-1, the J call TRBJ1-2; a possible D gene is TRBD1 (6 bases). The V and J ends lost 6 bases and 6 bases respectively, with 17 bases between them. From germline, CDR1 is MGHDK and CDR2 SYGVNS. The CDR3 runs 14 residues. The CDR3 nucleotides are TGTGCCAGCAGCATATGGGGAGGGGGGGATGGCTACACCTTC. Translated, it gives CASSIWGGGDGYTF.

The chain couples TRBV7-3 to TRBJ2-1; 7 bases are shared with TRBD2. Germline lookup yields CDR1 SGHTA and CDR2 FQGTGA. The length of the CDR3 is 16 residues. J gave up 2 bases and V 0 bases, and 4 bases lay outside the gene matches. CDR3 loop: CASSLTPGLPYNEQFF. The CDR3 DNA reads TGTGCCAGCAGCTTAACCCCGGGACTACCCTACAATGAGCAGTTCTTC.

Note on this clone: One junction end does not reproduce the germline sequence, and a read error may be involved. CDR3 region: CSSSTTRDRGGDEQYF. CDR3 DNA: TGTTCCAGCAGCACTACTAGGGACAGGGGGGGGGACGAGCAGTACTTC. The rearrangement uses TRBV7-9 and TRBJ2-7; 11 positions agree with TRBD1. Germline CDR1 is SEHNR and CDR2 is FQNEAQ (reference sequence). The CDR3 sequence is 16 residues long.

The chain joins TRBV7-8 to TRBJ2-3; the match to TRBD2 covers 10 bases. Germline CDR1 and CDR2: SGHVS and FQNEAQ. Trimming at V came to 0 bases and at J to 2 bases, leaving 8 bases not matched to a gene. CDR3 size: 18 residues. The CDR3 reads CASSLASGTSEPTDTQYF. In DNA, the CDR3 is TGTGCCAGCAGCTTAGCGTCCGGGACTAGCGAACCCACAGATACGCAGTATTTT.

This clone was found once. The CDR3 is CASSPPIAIHEQFF. CDR3 DNA sequence: TGTGCCAGCAGTCCCCCAATAGCGATCCATGAGCAGTTCTTC. The genes are TRBV28 and TRBJ2-1, with D possibly TRBD2 on 5 matching bases. Trimming removed 5 bases at V and 8 bases at J, with 16 bases between. CDR3 size: 14 residues. Germline V gene sequence: CDR1 MDHEN, CDR2 SYDVKM.

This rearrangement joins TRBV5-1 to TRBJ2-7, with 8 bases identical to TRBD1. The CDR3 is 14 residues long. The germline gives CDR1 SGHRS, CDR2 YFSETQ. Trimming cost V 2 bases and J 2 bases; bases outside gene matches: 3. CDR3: CASSFQQGAYEQYF. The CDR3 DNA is TGCGCCAGCAGCTTCCAACAGGGGGCCTACGAGCAGTACTTC.

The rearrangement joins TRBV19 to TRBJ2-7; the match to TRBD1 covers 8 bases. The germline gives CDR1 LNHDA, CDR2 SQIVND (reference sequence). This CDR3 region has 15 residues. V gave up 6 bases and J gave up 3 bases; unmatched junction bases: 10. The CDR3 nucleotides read TGTGCCAGTAGCCCAGGGACAGGCGCCTTCTACGAGCAGTACTTC. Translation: CASSPGTGAFYEQYF.

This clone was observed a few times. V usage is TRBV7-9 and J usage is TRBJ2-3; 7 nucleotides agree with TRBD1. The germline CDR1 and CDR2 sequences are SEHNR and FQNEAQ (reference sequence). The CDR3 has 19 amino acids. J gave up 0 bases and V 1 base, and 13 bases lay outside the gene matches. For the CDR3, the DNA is TGTGCCAGCAGCTTAGGCTCTTCCCCGGGACAGACTAGCACAGATACGCAGTATTTT. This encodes CASSLGSSPGQTSTDTQYF.

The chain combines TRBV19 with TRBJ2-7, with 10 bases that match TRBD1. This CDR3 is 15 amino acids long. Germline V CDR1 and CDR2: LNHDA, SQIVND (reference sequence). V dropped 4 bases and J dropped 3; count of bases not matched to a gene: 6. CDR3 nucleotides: TGTGCCAGTAGTACGCCGACAGGGGGCGGCTACGAGCAGTACTTC. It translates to CASSTPTGGGYEQYF.

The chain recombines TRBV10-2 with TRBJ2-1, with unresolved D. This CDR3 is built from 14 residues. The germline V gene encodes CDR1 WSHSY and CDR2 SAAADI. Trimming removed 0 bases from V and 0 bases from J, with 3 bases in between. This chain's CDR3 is CASSESVSYNEQFF. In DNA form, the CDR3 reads TGCGCCAGCAGTGAGTCCGTCTCCTACAATGAGCAGTTCTTC.

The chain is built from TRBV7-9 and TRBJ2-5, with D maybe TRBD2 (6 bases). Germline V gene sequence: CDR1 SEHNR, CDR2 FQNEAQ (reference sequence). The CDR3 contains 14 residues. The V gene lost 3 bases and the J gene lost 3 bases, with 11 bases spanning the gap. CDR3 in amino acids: CASSLGLIEETQYF. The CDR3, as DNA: TGTGCCAGCAGCTTGGGACTTATAGAAGAGACCCAGTACTTC.

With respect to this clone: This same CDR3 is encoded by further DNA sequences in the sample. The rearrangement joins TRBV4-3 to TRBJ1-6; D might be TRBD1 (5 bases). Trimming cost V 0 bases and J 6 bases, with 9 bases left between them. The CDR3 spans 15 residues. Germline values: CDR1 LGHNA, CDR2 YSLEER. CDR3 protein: CASSQDSGANSPLHF. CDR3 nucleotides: TGCGCCAGCAGCCAAGATAGCGGGGCTAATTCACCCCTCCACTTT.

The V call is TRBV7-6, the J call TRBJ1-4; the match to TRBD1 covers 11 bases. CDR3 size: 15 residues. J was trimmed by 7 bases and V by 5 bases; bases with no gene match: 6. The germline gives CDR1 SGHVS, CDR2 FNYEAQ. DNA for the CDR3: TGTGCCAGCAGCCCGAGGACAGGGGGCTTTGAAAAACTGTTTTTT. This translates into CASSPRTGGFEKLFF.

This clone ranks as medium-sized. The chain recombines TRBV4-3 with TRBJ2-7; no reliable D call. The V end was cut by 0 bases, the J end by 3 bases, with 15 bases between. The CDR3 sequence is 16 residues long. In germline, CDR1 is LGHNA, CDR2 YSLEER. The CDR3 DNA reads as TGCGCCAGCAGCCAAGAAGCAGGAAAAGGCTACTACGAGCAGTACTTC. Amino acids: CASSQEAGKGYYEQYF.

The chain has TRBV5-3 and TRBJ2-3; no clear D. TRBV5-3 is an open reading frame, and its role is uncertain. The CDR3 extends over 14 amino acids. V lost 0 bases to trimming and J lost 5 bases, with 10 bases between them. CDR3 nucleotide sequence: TGTGCCAGAAGCTTGGCCGGAGTTGGAGATACGCAGTATTTT. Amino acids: CARSLAGVGDTQYF.

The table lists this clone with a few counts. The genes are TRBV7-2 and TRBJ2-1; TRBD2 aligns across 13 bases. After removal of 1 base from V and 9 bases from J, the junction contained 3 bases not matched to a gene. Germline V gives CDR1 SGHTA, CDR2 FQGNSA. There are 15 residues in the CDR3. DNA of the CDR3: TGTGCCAGCAGCTTAGGAGGACTAGCGGGAGTTGAGCAGTTCTTC. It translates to CASSLGGLAGVEQFF.

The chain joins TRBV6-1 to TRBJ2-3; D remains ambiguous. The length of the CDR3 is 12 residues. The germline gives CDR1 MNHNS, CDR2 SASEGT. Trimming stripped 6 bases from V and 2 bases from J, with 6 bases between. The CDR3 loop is CASSDTTDTQYF. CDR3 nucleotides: TGTGCCAGCAGCGACACCACAGATACGCAGTATTTT.

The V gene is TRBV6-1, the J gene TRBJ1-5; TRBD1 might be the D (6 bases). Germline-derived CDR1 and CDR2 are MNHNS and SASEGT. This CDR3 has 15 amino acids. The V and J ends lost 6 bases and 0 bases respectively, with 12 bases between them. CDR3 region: CASRAGALSNQPQHF. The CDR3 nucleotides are TGTGCCAGCAGAGCAGGGGCCCTTAGCAATCAGCCCCAGCATTTT.

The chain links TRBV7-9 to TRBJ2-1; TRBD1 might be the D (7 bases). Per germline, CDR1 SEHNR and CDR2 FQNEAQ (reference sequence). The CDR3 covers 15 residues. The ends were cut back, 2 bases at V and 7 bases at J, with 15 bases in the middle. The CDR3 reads CASSLNRGGNNEQFF. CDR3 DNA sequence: TGTGCCAGCAGCTTAAACAGGGGAGGAAATAATGAGCAGTTCTTC. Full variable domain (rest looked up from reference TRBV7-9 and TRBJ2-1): DTGVSQNPRHKITKRGQNVTFRCDPISEHNRLYWYRQTLGQGPEFLTYFQNEAQLEKSRLLSDRFSAERPKGSFSTLEIQRTEQGDSAMYLCASSLNRGGNNEQFFGPGTRLTVL.

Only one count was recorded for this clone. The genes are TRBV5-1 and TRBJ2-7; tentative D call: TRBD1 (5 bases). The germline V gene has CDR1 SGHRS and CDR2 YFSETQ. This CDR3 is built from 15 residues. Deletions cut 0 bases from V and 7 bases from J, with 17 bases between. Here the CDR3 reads CASSLADLGVGEQYF. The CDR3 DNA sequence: TGCGCCAGCAGCTTGGCAGACTTAGGGGTAGGGGAGCAGTACTTC.